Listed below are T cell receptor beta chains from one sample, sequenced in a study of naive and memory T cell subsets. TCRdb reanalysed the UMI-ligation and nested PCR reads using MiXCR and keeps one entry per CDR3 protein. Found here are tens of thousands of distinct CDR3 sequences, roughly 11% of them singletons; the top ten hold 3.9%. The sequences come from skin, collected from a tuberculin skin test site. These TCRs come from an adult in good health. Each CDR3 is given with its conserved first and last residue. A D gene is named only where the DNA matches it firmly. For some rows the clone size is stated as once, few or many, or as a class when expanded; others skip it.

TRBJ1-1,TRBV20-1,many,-,CSARLNTEAFF,TGCAGTGCTAGGTTGAACACTGAAGCTTTCTTT
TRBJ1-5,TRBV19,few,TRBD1,CASSGTGGTHQPQHF,TGTGCCAGTAGCGGGACAGGGGGCACTCATCAGCCCCAGCATTTT
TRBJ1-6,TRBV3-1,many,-,CASSQVVGGNSPLHF,TGTGCCAGCAGCCAAGTTGTAGGGGGAAATTCACCCCTCCACTTT
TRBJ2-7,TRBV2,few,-,CASSEDHGYEQYF,TGTGCCAGCAGTGAAGATCACGGTTACGAGCAGTACTTC
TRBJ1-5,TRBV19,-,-,CASSDAGSGIQPQHF,TGTGCCAGTAGTGACGCAGGGTCGGGAATTCAGCCCCAGCATTTT
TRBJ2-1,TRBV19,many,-,CASSSGETYNEQFF,TGTGCCAGTAGTAGCGGAGAAACCTACAATGAGCAGTTCTTC
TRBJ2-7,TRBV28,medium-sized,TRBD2,CASSREREVTTYEQYF,TGTGCCAGCAGTAGGGAGCGGGAGGTAACTACCTACGAGCAGTACTTC
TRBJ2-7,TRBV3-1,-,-,CASSRGTVYEQYF,TGTGCCAGCAGCCGCGGGACAGTATACGAGCAGTACTTC
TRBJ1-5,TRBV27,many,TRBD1,CASSPRQGGQPQHF,TGTGCCAGCAGTCCTCGACAGGGGGGTCAGCCCCAGCATTTT
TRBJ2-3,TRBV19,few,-,CASSGGADTQYF,TGTGCCAGCTCTGGGGGCGCAGATACGCAGTATTTT
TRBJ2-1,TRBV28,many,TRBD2,CASSSGTSGRPEQFF,TGTGCCAGCAGTTCCGGGACTAGCGGGAGGCCCGAGCAGTTCTTC
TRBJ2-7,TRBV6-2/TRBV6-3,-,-,CASSYSTVSYEQYF,TGTGCCAGCAGTTACTCCACGGTCTCCTACGAGCAGTACTTC
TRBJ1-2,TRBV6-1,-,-,CASSEGEFWWVGYTF,TGTGCCAGCAGTGAAGGAGAGTTTTGGTGGGTTGGCTACACCTTC
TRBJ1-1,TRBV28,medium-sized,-,CASWQAPNTEAFF,TGTGCCTCTTGGCAGGCACCGAACACTGAAGCTTTCTTT
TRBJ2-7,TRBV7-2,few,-,CATSWAAGHEQYF,TGTGCCACAAGCTGGGCTGCGGGACACGAGCAGTACTTC
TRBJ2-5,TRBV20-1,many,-,CSALPGPPGETQYF,TGCAGTGCCCTCCCCGGACCCCCGGGGGAGACCCAGTACTTC
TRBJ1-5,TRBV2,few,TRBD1,CASTPQGGNQPQHF,TGTGCCAGCACACCTCAGGGGGGCAATCAGCCCCAGCATTTT
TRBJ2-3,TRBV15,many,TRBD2,CATSREGTSQLGDTQYF,TGTGCCACCAGCAGAGAGGGGACTAGCCAACTTGGAGATACGCAGTATTTT
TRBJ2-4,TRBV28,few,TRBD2,CASKIAGRENIQYF,TGTGCCAGCAAGATAGCGGGGAGGGAAAACATTCAGTACTTC
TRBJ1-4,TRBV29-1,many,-,CSVGSGPTNEKLFF,TGCAGCGTTGGATCGGGGCCAACTAATGAAAAACTGTTTTTT
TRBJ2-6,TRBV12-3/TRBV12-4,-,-,CASSTGQSGANVLTF,TGTGCCAGCAGTACCGGACAATCTGGGGCCAACGTCCTGACTTTC
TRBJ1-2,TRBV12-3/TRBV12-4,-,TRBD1,CASSPGTGGEPGYGYTF,TGTGCCAGCAGTCCCGGGACAGGGGGCGAGCCTGGATATGGCTACACCTTC
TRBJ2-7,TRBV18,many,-,CASSPLGAEESYEQYF,TGTGCCAGCTCCCCCCTCGGAGCGGAGGAATCCTACGAGCAGTACTTC
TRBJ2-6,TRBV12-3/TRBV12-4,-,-,CANNLQSGANVLTF,TGTGCCAACAATTTACAGTCTGGGGCCAACGTCCTGACTTTC
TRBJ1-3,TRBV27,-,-,CASGNTIYF,TGTGCCAGCGGGAACACCATATATTTT
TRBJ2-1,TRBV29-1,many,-,CSVEGYARGGEQFF,TGCAGCGTAGAGGGGTACGCTCGGGGTGGGGAGCAGTTCTTC
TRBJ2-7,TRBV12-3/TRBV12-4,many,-,CASSRRRRGTNSYEQYF,TGTGCCAGCAGCCGAAGGCGCAGGGGTACAAACTCCTACGAGCAGTACTTC
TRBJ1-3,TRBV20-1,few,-,CSASGGMGESSSGNTIYF,TGCAGTGCTAGCGGGGGCATGGGGGAATCTAGCTCTGGAAACACCATATATTTT
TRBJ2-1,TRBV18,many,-,CASSSGQGNANEQFF,-
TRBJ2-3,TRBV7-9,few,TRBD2,CASSLGGTSGTDTQYF,TGTGCCAGCAGCTTAGGCGGGACTAGCGGCACAGATACGCAGTATTTT
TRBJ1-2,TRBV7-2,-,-,CASSGNNYGYTF,TGTGCCAGCAGCGGAAACAACTATGGCTACACCTTC
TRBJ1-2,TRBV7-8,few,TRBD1,CASNQPGQGYGYTF,TGTGCCAGCAACCAGCCGGGACAGGGCTATGGCTACACCTTC
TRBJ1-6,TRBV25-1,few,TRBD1,CASRTGNSPLHF,TGTGCCAGCAGGACAGGGAATTCACCCCTCCACTTT
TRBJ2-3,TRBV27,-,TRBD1,CASSPGQGATDTQYF,TGTGCCAGCAGTCCCGGACAGGGGGCCACAGATACGCAGTATTTT
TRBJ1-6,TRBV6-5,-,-,CASSRTSGNSPLHF,TGTGCCAGCAGCAGGACGAGCGGGAATTCACCCCTCCACTTT
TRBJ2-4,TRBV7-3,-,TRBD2,CASSLQGLADYKNIQYF,TGTGCCAGCAGCTTACAGGGACTAGCGGATTACAAAAACATTCAGTACTTC
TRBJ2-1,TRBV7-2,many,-,CASGSRGYNEQFF,TGTGCCAGCGGATCCAGGGGCTACAATGAGCAGTTCTTC
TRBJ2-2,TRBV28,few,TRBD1,CASSPHRGRTGELFF,TGTGCCAGCAGCCCACACAGGGGGCGAACCGGGGAGCTGTTTTTT
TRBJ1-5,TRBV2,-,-,CASSDGQGSQPQHF,TGTGCCAGCAGTGATGGGCAGGGAAGTCAGCCCCAGCATTTT
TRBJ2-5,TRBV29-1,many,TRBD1,CSSRTGGKETQYF,TGCAGCTCCCGGACAGGGGGGAAGGAGACCCAGTACTTC
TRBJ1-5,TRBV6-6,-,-,CASSPAGGLEQPQHF,TGTGCCAGCAGTCCCGCAGGAGGGTTGGAACAGCCCCAGCATTTT
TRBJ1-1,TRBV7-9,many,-,CASSEPIGTGDTEAFF,TGTGCCAGCAGCGAACCCATAGGGACTGGGGACACTGAAGCTTTCTTT
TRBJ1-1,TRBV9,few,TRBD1,CASSVDGTAFNTEAFF,TGTGCCAGCAGCGTAGACGGGACAGCCTTTAACACTGAAGCTTTCTTT
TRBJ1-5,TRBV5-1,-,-,CASSLSGEVYQPQHF,TGCGCCAGCAGCTTGTCCGGGGAAGTATATCAGCCCCAGCATTTT
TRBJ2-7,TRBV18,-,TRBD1,CVSSRKTGVVHEQYF,TGTGTCAGCTCACGGAAGACAGGGGTCGTTCACGAGCAGTACTTC
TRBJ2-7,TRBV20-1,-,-,CSARDYRKGSYEQYF,TGCAGTGCTAGAGATTACAGGAAAGGGAGTTACGAGCAGTACTTC
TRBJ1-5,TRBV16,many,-,CASSQSGDWNQPQHF,TGTGCCAGCAGCCAATCGGGGGACTGGAATCAGCCCCAGCATTTT
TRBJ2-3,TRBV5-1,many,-,CASSARPGTDTQYF,TGCGCCAGCAGCGCCAGACCAGGCACAGATACGCAGTATTTT
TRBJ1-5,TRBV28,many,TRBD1,CASSLLGQGGRSQHF,TGTGCCAGCAGTTTACTAGGACAGGGTGGTAGGTCCCAGCATTTT
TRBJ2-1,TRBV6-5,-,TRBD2,CASSQPGLAWYEQFF,TGTGCCAGCAGTCAACCGGGACTAGCTTGGTATGAGCAGTTCTTC
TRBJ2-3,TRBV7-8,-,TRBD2,CASSFVLAGASTDTQYF,TGTGCCAGCAGCTTCGTTCTAGCGGGGGCCTCCACAGATACGCAGTATTTT
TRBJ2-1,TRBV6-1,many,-,CASSGRGTGNKNEQFF,TGTGCCAGCAGTGGCCGGGGTACAGGGAATAAAAATGAGCAGTTCTTC
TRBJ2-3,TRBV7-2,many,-,CASSLASDTQYF,TGTGCCAGCAGCTTAGCATCGGATACGCAGTATTTT